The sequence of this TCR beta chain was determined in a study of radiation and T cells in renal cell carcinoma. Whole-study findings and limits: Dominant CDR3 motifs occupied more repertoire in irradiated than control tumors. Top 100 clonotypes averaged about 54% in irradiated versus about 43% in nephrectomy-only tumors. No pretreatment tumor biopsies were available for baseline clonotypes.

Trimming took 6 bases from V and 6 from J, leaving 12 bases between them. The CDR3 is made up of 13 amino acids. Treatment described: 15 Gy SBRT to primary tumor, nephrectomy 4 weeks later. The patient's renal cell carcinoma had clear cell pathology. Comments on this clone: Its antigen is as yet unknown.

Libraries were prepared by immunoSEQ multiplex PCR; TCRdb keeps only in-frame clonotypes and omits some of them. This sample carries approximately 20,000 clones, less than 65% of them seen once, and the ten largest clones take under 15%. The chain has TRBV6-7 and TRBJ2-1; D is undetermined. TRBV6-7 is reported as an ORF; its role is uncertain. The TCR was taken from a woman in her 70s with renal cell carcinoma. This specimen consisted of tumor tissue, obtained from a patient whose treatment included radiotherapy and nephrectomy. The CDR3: CASSPIRGNEQFF. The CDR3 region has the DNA TGTGCCAGCAGCCCAATTCGTGGCAATGAGCAGTTCTTC.